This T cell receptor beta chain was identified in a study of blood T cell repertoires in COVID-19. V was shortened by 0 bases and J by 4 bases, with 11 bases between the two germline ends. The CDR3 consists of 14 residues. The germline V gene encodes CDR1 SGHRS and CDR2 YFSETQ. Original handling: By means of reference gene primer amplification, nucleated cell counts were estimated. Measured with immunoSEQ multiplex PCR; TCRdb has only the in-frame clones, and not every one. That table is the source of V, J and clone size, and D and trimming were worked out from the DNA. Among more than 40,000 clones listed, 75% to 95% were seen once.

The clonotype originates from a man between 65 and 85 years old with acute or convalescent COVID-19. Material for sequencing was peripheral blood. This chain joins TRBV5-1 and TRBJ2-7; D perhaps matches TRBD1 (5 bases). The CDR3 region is CASSLDRMSYEQYF. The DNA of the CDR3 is TGCGCCAGCAGCTTGGACAGGATGAGTTACGAGCAGTACTTC.